This T cell receptor (beta chain) was retrieved from a study of T cells in Graves' hyperthyroidism and ophthalmopathy. Amplified TCR beta CDR3 regions came from RNA transcripts. The HTBI primer set was used in a first-round RT-PCR of the TCR CDR3. Via MiXCR, TCRdb re-called the multiplex PCR reads, giving one row per CDR3 protein. The table includes some 800,000 distinct CDR3 sequences, 38% detected once. This clonotype was counted many times. J was trimmed by 5 bases and V by 9 bases; bases with no gene match: 5. The CDR3 runs 12 residues. Per germline, CDR1 SEHNR and CDR2 FQNEAQ (reference sequence).

The V gene is TRBV7-9, the J gene TRBJ2-5, with TRBD1 matching 8 bases. The sequence was obtained from a man aged 18 to 29 with Graves' hyperthyroidism. The source material was blood. The CDR3 bases are TGTGCCAGTAGCACAGGGGGGGAGACCCAGTACTTC. It is translated as CASSTGGETQYF.